Presented here are 11 T cell receptor beta chains from one specimen sequenced in a study of T cell repertoires in cytomegalovirus infection. Their recognized antigens are unknown. TCRdb called the reads again in MiXCR, with one record for every CDR3 protein. Of roughly 700,000 distinct CDR3 sequences detected, 30% to 40% appear once; the ten largest clones hold about 18%. This specimen was cultured PBMCs, taken from culture after CMV antigen stimulation. Receptors were obtained from a human donor in good health (CMV status not recorded). Some clones in this sample may be carry-over from other donors' samples.

This chain connects TRBV6-1 to TRBJ2-7; D may match TRBD1 or TRBD2 (5 bases each). The CDR3 is 14 amino acids. Germline-derived CDR1 and CDR2 are MNHNS and SASEGT. Trimming cost V 7 bases and J 2 bases, with 15 bases left between them. CDR3 sequence reads: CASIPRDATYEQYF. DNA for the CDR3: TGTGCCAGCATACCCCGGGACGCGACCTACGAGCAGTACTTC.

This clonotype has just a few counts. V is TRBV4-3 and J is TRBJ2-7; TRBD2 agrees at 7 bases. Trimming at V came to 3 bases and at J to 5 bases, leaving 13 bases not matched to a gene. The V gene's germline CDR1 is LGHNA and CDR2 YSLEER. This CDR3 is built from 16 residues. The CDR3 DNA reads TGCGCCAGCAGCCAGCCCCCTGAAGCTAGCGGTCACGAGCAGTACTTC. This gives the protein CASSQPPEASGHEQYF.

Here the CDR3 reads CASSQDPTAGGSTDTQYF. CDR3 DNA sequence: TGCGCCAGCAGCCAAGATCCGACAGCGGGAGGAAGCACAGATACGCAGTATTTT. The V and J genes are TRBV4-3 and TRBJ2-3; 9 positions match TRBD2. The V gene's germline CDR1 is LGHNA and CDR2 YSLEER. V shed 0 bases, J shed 0 bases, and the junction held 7 bases outside the gene matches. The CDR3 length is 18 residues.

The chain combines TRBV6-5 with TRBJ2-3; maybe TRBD2 (6 bases). There are 14 residues in the CDR3. Germline-derived CDR1 and CDR2 are MNHEY and SVGAGI. V was shortened by 8 bases and J by 2 bases, with 14 bases between the two germline ends. CDR3: CASSRLGLTDTQYF. The DNA of the CDR3 is TGTGCCAGCTCGCGACTAGGTCTCACAGATACGCAGTATTTT.

This chain links TRBV5-1 with TRBJ1-2; tentative D call: TRBD1 (5 bases). Looked up from germline, CDR1 is SGHRS and CDR2 is YFSETQ. CDR3 length equals 14 residues. Deletions cut 4 bases from V and 4 bases from J, with 14 bases between. In DNA form, the CDR3 reads TGCGCCAGCAGCCCTGGGACCAACGGCTATGGCTACACCTTC. It encodes CASSPGTNGYGYTF.

Points on this clonotype: Its ends do not fully match the called genes, so a read error is possible. The V gene is TRBV7-2, the J gene TRBJ1-1, with 10 bases that match TRBD1. CDR1 is SGHTA and CDR2 is FQGNSA in the germline V gene. This CDR3 has 19 residues. CDR3 in amino acids: CASSLTPGRSAGQGTEAVF. The DNA of the CDR3 is TGTGCCAGCAGCTTAACCCCAGGACGTTCGGCGGGACAGGGGACTGAAGCTGTCTTT.

The chain recombines TRBV19 with TRBJ1-5, with 9 positions matching TRBD1. Germline V lookup: CDR1 LNHDA, CDR2 SQIVND (reference sequence). This CDR3 spans 15 amino acids. Trimming at V came to 1 base and at J to 5 bases, leaving 3 bases not matched to a gene. The CDR3 loop reads CASSIGTGADQPQHF. CDR3 DNA sequence: TGTGCCAGTAGTATAGGGACAGGGGCGGATCAGCCCCAGCATTTT.

This clonotype was observed a few times. The chain links TRBV7-2 to TRBJ1-4; D gene uncertain. The CDR3 is made up of 15 amino acids. CDR1 is SGHTA, CDR2 FQGNSA, per germline. The germline V and J ends were trimmed by 1 base and 2 bases, with 8 bases remaining between them. CDR3 bases: TGTGCCAGCAGCTTAGGTGGAGTCACTAATGAAAAACTGTTTTTT. This gives the protein CASSLGGVTNEKLFF.

The rearrangement joins TRBV7-9 to TRBJ2-7; 9 bases line up with TRBD2. Germline CDR1 and CDR2: SEHNR and FQNEAQ (reference sequence). V shed 7 bases and J 4 bases; nucleotides not matched to a gene: 14. This CDR3 has 16 residues. CDR3 DNA: TGTGCCAGCACTCCCCCGCGGGAGGGCCCTATTTACGAGCAGTACTTC. This translates into CASTPPREGPIYEQYF.

J is TRBJ2-2 and V is TRBV7-9; perhaps D is TRBD1 or TRBD2 (5 bases each). CDR3 length equals 15 residues. Deletions cut 6 bases from V and 2 bases from J, with 13 bases between. Germline CDR1 is SEHNR and CDR2 is FQNEAQ (reference sequence). The CDR3 DNA is TGTGCCAGCAGTTCCCCCTGGGACAACACCGGGGAGCTGTTTTTT. Protein sequence: CASSSPWDNTGELFF. The full variable domain, completed using reference TRBV7-9 and TRBJ2-2, is DTGVSQNPRHKITKRGQNVTFRCDPISEHNRLYWYRQTLGQGPEFLTYFQNEAQLEKSRLLSDRFSAERPKGSFSTLEIQRTEQGDSAMYLCASSSPWDNTGELFFGEGSRLTVL.

This clonotype was counted between two and nine times. The chain is built from TRBV11-2 and TRBJ1-4; 7 nucleotides agree with TRBD1. The CDR3 is made up of 17 amino acids. Looked up from germline, CDR1 is SGHAT and CDR2 is FQNNGV. V lost 5 bases to trimming and J lost 0 bases; unmatched junction nucleotides: 9. CDR3 amino acids: CASSRGQQVTTNEKLFF. CDR3 sequence (DNA): TGTGCCAGCAGCCGGGGACAGCAAGTCACAACTAATGAAAAACTGTTTTTT. Together with reference TRBV11-2 and TRBJ1-4, the CDR3 gives the full variable domain: EAGVAQSPRYKIIEKRQSVAFWCNPISGHATLYWYQQILGQGPKLLIQFQNNGVVDDSQLPKDRFSAERLKGVDSTLKIQPAKLEDSAVYLCASSRGQQVTTNEKLFFGSGTQLSVL.